This TCR beta chain stems from a study of sequential checkpoint blockade in melanoma. Across the study: Patients were randomized 1:1 to nivolumab-then-ipilimumab or ipilimumab-then-nivolumab first-line. Twenty-two patients had matched tumor biopsies before treatment and at week 13 after nivolumab or ipilimumab alone. Whole-study findings and limits: Patients with week-13 increases in T-cell fraction and clonality benefited about 30 times more often. Pretreatment TIL clonality tracked with response in the nivolumab-first arm.

Profiling relied on immunoSEQ multiplex PCR, and the TCRdb table lists in-frame clones only, not all of them. The table has over 10,000 clones, about 28% seen once. On this clone: The target antigen is unknown.

Treatment in this sample: randomized to nivolumab then ipilimumab (arm A) or the reverse (arm B). The TCR comes from a human donor with melanoma. This material consisted of tumor tissue (inferred from file names), taken from a patient given nivolumab and ipilimumab in sequence.

For the CDR3, the DNA is TGTGCCAGCAGCCAGGGGGGACAGGTCGGGGAGCTGTTTTTT. Translating gives CASSQGGQVGELFF. The chain recombines TRBV14 with TRBJ2-2; TRBD1 matches at 8 bases. V lost 3 bases and J lost 7; bases outside the gene matches: 4. Germline-derived CDR1 and CDR2 are SGHDN and FVKESK. The CDR3 consists of 14 residues. Complete variable domain (other parts from reference TRBV14 and TRBJ2-2): EAGVTQFPSHSVIEKGQTVTLRCDPISGHDNLYWYRRVMGKEIKFLLHFVKESKQDESGMPNNRFLAERTGGTYSTLKVQPAELEDSGVYFCASSQGGQVGELFFGEGSRLTVL.